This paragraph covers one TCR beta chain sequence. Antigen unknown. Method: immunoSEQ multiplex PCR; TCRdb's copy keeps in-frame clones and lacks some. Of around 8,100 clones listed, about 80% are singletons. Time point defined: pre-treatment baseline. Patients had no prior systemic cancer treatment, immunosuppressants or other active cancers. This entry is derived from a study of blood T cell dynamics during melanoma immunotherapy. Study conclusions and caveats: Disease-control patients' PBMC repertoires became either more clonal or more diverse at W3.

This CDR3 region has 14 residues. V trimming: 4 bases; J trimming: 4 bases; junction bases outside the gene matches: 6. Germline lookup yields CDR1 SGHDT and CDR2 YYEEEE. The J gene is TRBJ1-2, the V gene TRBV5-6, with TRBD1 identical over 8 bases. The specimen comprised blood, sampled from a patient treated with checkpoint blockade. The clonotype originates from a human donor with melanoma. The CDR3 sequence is CASSQDRGGYGYTF. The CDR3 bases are TGTGCCAGCAGCCAAGACAGGGGTGGCTATGGCTACACCTTC.